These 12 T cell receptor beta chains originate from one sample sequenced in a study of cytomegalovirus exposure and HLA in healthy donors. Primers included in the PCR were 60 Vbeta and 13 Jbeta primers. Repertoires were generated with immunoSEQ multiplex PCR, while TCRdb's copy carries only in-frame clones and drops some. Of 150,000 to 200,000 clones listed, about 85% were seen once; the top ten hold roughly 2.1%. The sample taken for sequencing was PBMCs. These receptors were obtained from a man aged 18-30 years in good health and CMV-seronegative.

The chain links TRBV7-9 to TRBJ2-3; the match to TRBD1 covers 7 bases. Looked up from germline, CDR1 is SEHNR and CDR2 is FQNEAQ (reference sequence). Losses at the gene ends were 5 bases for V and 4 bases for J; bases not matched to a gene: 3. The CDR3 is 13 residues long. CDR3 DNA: TGTGCCAGCAGCCAAGACAGGGCAGATACGCAGTATTTT. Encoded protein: CASSQDRADTQYF.

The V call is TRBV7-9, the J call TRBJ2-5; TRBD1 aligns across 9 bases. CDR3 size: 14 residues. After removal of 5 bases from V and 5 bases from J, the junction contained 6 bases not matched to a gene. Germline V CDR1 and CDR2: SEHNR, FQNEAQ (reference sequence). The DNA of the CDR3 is TGTGCCAGCAGCCCTACAGGGGGCAGGGAGACCCAGTACTTC. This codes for CASSPTGGRETQYF.

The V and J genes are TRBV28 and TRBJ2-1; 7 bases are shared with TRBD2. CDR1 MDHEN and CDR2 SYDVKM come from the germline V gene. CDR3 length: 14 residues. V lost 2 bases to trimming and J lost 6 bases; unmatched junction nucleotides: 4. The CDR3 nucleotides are TGTGCCAGCAGTTTAGCGGGGGAACGCAATGAGCAGTTCTTC. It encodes CASSLAGERNEQFF.

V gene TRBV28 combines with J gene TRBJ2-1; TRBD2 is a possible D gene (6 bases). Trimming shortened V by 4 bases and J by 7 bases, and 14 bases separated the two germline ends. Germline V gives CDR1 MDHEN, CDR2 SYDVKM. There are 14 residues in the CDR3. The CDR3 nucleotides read TGTGCCAGCAGTTGGTCGGCGGGGAGAAATGAGCAGTTCTTC. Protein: CASSWSAGRNEQFF.

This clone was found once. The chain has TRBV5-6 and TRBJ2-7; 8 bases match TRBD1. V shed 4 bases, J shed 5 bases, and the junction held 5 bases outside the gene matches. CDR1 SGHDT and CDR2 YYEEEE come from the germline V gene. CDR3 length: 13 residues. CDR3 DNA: TGTGCCAGCAGCCAAACAGGGGGTCACGAGCAGTACTTC. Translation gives CASSQTGGHEQYF. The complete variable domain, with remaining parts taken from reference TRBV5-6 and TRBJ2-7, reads DAGVTQSPTHLIKTRGQQVTLRCSPKSGHDTVSWYQQALGQGPQFIFQYYEEEERQRGNFPDRFSGHQFPNYSSELNVNALLLGDSALYLCASSQTGGHEQYFGPGTRLTVT.

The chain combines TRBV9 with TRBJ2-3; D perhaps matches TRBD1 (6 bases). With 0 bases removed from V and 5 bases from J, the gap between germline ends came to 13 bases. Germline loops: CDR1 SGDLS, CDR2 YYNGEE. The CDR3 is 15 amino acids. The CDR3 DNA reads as TGTGCCAGCAGCGTAGCTTCAGGGGTTCAAGATACGCAGTATTTT. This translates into CASSVASGVQDTQYF.

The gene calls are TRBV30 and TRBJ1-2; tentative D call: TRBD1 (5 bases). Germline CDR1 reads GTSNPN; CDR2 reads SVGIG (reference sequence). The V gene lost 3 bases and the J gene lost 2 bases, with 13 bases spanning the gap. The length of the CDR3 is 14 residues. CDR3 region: CAWRAARENYGYTF. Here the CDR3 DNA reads TGTGCCTGGAGGGCAGCCAGGGAAAACTATGGCTACACCTTC.

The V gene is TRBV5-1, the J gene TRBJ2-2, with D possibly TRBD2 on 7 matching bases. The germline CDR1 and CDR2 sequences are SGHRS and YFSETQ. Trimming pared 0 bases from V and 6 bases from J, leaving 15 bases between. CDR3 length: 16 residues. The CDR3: CASSLALGGASGELFF. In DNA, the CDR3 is TGCGCCAGCAGCTTGGCCCTGGGGGGGGCCTCCGGGGAGCTGTTTTTT.

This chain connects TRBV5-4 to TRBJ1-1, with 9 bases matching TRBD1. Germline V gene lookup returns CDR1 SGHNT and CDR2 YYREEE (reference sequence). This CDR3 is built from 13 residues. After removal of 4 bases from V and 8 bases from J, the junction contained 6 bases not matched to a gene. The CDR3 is CASSSRDRAEAFF. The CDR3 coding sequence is TGTGCCAGCAGCAGCCGGGACAGGGCCGAAGCTTTCTTT.

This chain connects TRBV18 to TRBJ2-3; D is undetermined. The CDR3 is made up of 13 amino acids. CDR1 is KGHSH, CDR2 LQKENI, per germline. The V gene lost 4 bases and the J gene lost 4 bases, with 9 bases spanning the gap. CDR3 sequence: CASSRVRADTQYF. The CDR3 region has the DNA TGTGCCAGCTCACGCGTTCGCGCAGATACGCAGTATTTT. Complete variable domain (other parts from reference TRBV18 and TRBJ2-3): NAGVMQNPRHLVRRRGQEARLRCSPMKGHSHVYWYRQLPEEGLKFMVYLQKENIIDESGMPKERFSAEFPKEGPSILRIQQVVRGDSAAYFCASSRVRADTQYFGPGTRLTVL.

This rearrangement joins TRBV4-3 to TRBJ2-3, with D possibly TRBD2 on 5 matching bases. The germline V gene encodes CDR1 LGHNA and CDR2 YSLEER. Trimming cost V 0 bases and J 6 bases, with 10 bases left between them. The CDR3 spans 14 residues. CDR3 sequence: CASSQDRTFDTQYF. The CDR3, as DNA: TGCGCCAGCAGCCAAGATAGGACTTTCGATACGCAGTATTTT.

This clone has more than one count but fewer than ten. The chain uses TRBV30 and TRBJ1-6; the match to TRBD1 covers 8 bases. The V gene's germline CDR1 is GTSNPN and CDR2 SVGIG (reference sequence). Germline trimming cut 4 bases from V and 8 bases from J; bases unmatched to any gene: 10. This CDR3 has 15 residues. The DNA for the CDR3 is TGTGCCTGGACGGAAAAGTCAGGGGGCTATTCACCCCTCCACTTT. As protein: CAWTEKSGGYSPLHF.